The 14 T cell receptor beta chains below come from one sample, sequenced in a study of T cell responses to AZD1222 COVID-19 vaccine. Sequencing used immunoSEQ multiplex PCR; TCRdb keeps in-frame clones, though not all of them. This table holds some 200,000 clones, roughly 90% found once. Source: peripheral blood, taken 28 days after the second AZD1222 dose. These receptor sequences come from an adult who received the AZD1222 COVID-19 vaccine.

The CDR3 nucleotides read TGTGCCAGCAGCTTAGTGGCCAAACGCTCCTACAATGAGCAGTTCTTC. This gives the protein CASSLVAKRSYNEQFF. This chain uses TRBV11-2 with TRBJ2-1; D is uncertain. The V end lost 1 base, the J end lost 0 bases, and 10 bases lay between the germline ends. The CDR3 totals 16 residues. Germline V CDR1 and CDR2: SGHAT, FQNNGV.

This chain connects TRBV7-8 to TRBJ2-7; 8 nucleotides line up with TRBD1. Trimming cost V 3 bases and J 5 bases; bases outside gene matches: 3. Germline CDR1 reads SGHVS; CDR2 reads FQNEAQ. The CDR3 runs 13 residues. The CDR3: CASSFETGDEQYF. The CDR3 DNA sequence: TGTGCCAGCAGCTTCGAGACAGGGGACGAGCAGTACTTC.

The genes are TRBV7-9 and TRBJ2-3; 10 bases map to TRBD1. Germline V CDR1 and CDR2: SEHNR, FQNEAQ (reference sequence). CDR3 length: 15 residues. The junction had 4 bases not matched to a gene; V was cut back by 1 base and J by 6 bases. As DNA, the CDR3 is TGTGCCAGCAGCTTAGGGACAGGGGGAATCGATACGCAGTATTTT. Encoded protein: CASSLGTGGIDTQYF.

The genes are TRBV6-1 and TRBJ2-5; TRBD1 might be the D (5 bases). V dropped 3 bases and J dropped 5 bases, with 10 bases sitting between them. CDR3 length: 13 residues. Germline CDR1 MNHNS, CDR2 SASEGT. The CDR3 bases are TGTGCCAGCAGTGATCAGGGATGGGAGACCCAGTACTTC. This encodes CASSDQGWETQYF.

The chain employs TRBV5-1 and TRBJ1-2, with D perhaps TRBD1 (5 bases). Trimming removed 0 bases at V and 6 bases at J, with 21 bases between. The CDR3 contains 17 residues. Germline V CDR1 and CDR2: SGHRS, YFSETQ. The CDR3 sequence is CASSLGKASGRENGYTF. The CDR3, as DNA: TGCGCCAGCAGCTTGGGAAAAGCTTCGGGACGAGAAAATGGCTACACCTTC.

The chain has TRBV7-9 and TRBJ1-2; no clear D. Trimming shortened V by 1 base and J by 6 bases, and 12 bases separated the two germline ends. Germline V gives CDR1 SEHNR, CDR2 FQNEAQ (reference sequence). The CDR3 is 14 amino acids. The CDR3 DNA sequence: TGTGCCAGCAGCTTAGGACCGAAGGCGGATGGCTACACCTTC. Translating it yields CASSLGPKADGYTF.

This clone was seen only once. The chain employs TRBV10-3 and TRBJ2-3; 8 bases map to TRBD2. V lost 0 bases and J lost 0; bases outside the gene matches: 8. The CDR3 runs to 18 residues. Germline CDR1 reads ENHRY; CDR2 reads SYGVKD. The CDR3 DNA is TGTGCCATCAGTGAGTCGGGGAGCGGGGGTACTAGCACAGATACGCAGTATTTT. It encodes CAISESGSGGTSTDTQYF.

The chain combines TRBV25-1 with TRBJ2-3; D gene ambiguous. Trimming pared 6 bases from V and 0 bases from J, leaving 7 bases between. Germline CDR1 reads MGHDK; CDR2 reads SYGVNS. The CDR3 covers 13 residues. The CDR3 reads CASSVGSTDTQYF. The CDR3 bases are TGTGCCAGCAGCGTGGGTAGCACAGATACGCAGTATTTT. The whole variable domain, filled in from reference TRBV25-1 and TRBJ2-3, reads EADIYQTPRYLVIGTGKKITLECSQTMGHDKMYWYQQDPGMELHLIHYSYGVNSTEKGDLSSESTVSRIRTEHFPLTLESARPSHTSQYLCASSVGSTDTQYFGPGTRLTVL.

The chain has TRBV7-9 and TRBJ1-1, with a possible D match to TRBD1 (5 bases). This CDR3 is 14 amino acids long. Trimming took 4 bases from V and 2 from J, leaving 11 bases between them. Germline V lookup: CDR1 SEHNR, CDR2 FQNEAQ (reference sequence). The CDR3 DNA follows: TGTGCCAGCAGCTCTACAGGAATTAACACTGAAGCTTTCTTT. This translates into CASSSTGINTEAFF. The entire variable domain, with the rest obtained from reference TRBV7-9 and TRBJ1-1, is as follows: DTGVSQNPRHKITKRGQNVTFRCDPISEHNRLYWYRQTLGQGPEFLTYFQNEAQLEKSRLLSDRFSAERPKGSFSTLEIQRTEQGDSAMYLCASSSTGINTEAFFGQGTRLTVV.

As concerns this clone: The junction and the germline gene differ at one end; a read error may be behind it. The rearrangement links TRBV14 to TRBJ2-7; TRBD2 matches 12 bases. The CDR3 spans 14 residues. The germline V gene encodes CDR1 SGHDN and CDR2 FVKESK. For the CDR3, the DNA is TGTGCCAGCAGCCTAGCCGGGACTAGCGGGCCACCCTTCTTC. Protein product: CASSLAGTSGPPFF.

The genes are TRBV2 and TRBJ1-5, with a tentative D call TRBD1 (5 bases). CDR1 SNHLY and CDR2 FYNNEI come from the germline V gene. CDR3 length: 14 residues. V was clipped by 4 bases and J by 4 bases, with 11 bases between them. The CDR3, as DNA: TGTGCCAGCAGTGGTGCACCAGGGAATCAGCCCCAGCATTTT. It yields the protein CASSGAPGNQPQHF.

The gene calls are TRBV21-1 and TRBJ1-1; TRBD1, the table's D call, was not compared with the DNA. TRBV21-1 is described as a pseudogene. There are 14 residues in the CDR3. The CDR3 DNA reads as TGTGCCAGCAGCAAAGGGTTCAGGGTCACTGAAGCTTTCTTT. Translated: CASSKGFRVTEAFF.

The chain recombines TRBV12-3 or TRBV12-4 with TRBJ2-7; D gene ambiguous. V dropped 4 bases and J dropped 3 bases, with 7 bases sitting between them. The CDR3 contains 12 residues. For the CDR3, the DNA is TGTGCCAGCAGTTCTGTGTACTACGAGCAGTACTTC. Residues: CASSSVYYEQYF.

The chain employs TRBV28 and TRBJ2-3; 8 bases align to TRBD2. Germline-derived CDR1 and CDR2 are MDHEN and SYDVKM. The CDR3 has 15 residues. Unmatched junction bases numbered 7, after V lost 3 bases and J lost 5 bases. CDR3 sequence: CASSLGRLAGDTQYF. The CDR3 DNA reads TGTGCCAGCAGTTTGGGACGGCTAGCGGGAGATACGCAGTATTTT.